The rows below give T cell receptor beta chains drawn from one sample of a study of T cell changes during pregnancy in multiple sclerosis. The repertoire was sequenced with immunoSEQ multiplex PCR; TCRdb's copy has only in-frame clones and lacks some. The repertoire holds over 25,000 clones, with about 88% as singletons. The material sequenced was CD8+ T cells from peripheral blood mononuclear cells, taken in the second trimester of pregnancy. These receptors were taken from a female donor with multiple sclerosis, enrolled in a pregnancy study. Both conserved end residues are part of each CDR3. A D gene is named only where the DNA matches it firmly. For some rows the clone size is stated as once, few or many, or as a class when expanded; others skip it.

size: NA; V: TRBV14; J: TRBJ1-2; D: NA; DNA: TGTGCCAGCAGCCAAGACCCTTCATCAGAGGGTAACTATGGCTACACCTTC; CDR3: CASSQDPSSEGNYGYTF
size: NA; V: TRBV11-2; J: TRBJ2-3; D: TRBD2; DNA: TGTGCCAGCAGCTTATCTAGCGGGGGGACCACAGATACGCAGTATTTT; CDR3: CASSLSSGGTTDTQYF
size: NA; V: TRBV7-9; J: TRBJ2-3; D: TRBD1; DNA: TGTGCCAGCAGCCCCGACAGGGAAGTGACAGATACGCAGTATTTT; CDR3: CASSPDREVTDTQYF
size: NA; V: TRBV7-3; J: TRBJ2-3; D: TRBD2; DNA: TGTGCCAGCAACCCGACTGGCGGGGGGGCGGCAGATACGCAGTATTTT; CDR3: CASNPTGGGAADTQYF
size: once; V: TRBV14; J: TRBJ2-5; D: NA; DNA: TGTGCCAGCAGCCAAGTGGCCCAAGAGACCCAGTACTTC; CDR3: CASSQVAQETQYF
size: few; V: TRBV4-2; J: TRBJ2-5; D: TRBD2; DNA: TGTGCCAGCAGAGAAGGACTAGGTCAAGAGACCCAGTACTTC; CDR3: CASREGLGQETQYF
size: NA; V: TRBV28; J: TRBJ2-1; D: TRBD2; DNA: TGTGCCAGCAGTCTCACGACTAGCGGGTCTAATGAGCAGTTCTTC; CDR3: CASSLTTSGSNEQFF
size: NA; V: TRBV7-9; J: TRBJ2-1; D: NA; DNA: TGTGCCAGCAGCTTAGCCAGGCACAATGAGCAGTTCTTC; CDR3: CASSLARHNEQFF
size: NA; V: TRBV5-5; J: TRBJ1-6; D: NA; DNA: TGTGCCAGCAGCTTAATTGGGACATTACACTATAATTCACCCCTCCACTTT; CDR3: CASSLIGTLHYNSPLHF
size: NA; V: TRBV12-5; J: TRBJ1-6; D: NA; DNA: TGTGCTAGTGGTTTGGTGCCCGACTTGAATTCACCCCTCCACTTT; CDR3: CASGLVPDLNSPLHF
size: NA; V: TRBV6-1; J: TRBJ1-2; D: TRBD1; DNA: TGTGCCAGCAGTGAAGGAGGGGGCAGAGAGTATGGCTACACCTTC; CDR3: CASSEGGGREYGYTF
size: NA; V: TRBV23-1; J: TRBJ1-1; D: NA; DNA: TGCGCCAGCAGTCAATTCGGGACAATCTTTCATGAAGCTTTCTTT; CDR3: CASSQFGTIFHEAFF
size: NA; V: TRBV11-1; J: TRBJ1-2; D: TRBD1; DNA: TGTGCCAGCAGCCACACTGAGACAGGGGTAGGCTACACCTTC; CDR3: CASSHTETGVGYTF
size: NA; V: TRBV9; J: TRBJ2-7; D: TRBD2; DNA: TGTGCCAGCAGCGGGGGACTAGCGGACTACGAGCAGTACTTC; CDR3: CASSGGLADYEQYF
size: NA; V: TRBV27; J: TRBJ1-4; D: NA; DNA: TGTGCCAGCAGAGTATCAGCCTACTCGACGAGGCGACTGTTTTTT; CDR3: CASRVSAYSTRRLFF
size: NA; V: TRBV21-1; J: TRBJ2-5; D: NA; DNA: TGTGCCAGCAGCAAATATCGGGTTCTAGGAGAAGAGACCCAGTACTTC; CDR3: CASSKYRVLGEETQYF
size: NA; V: TRBV7-3; J: TRBJ2-3; D: TRBD1; DNA: TGTGCCAGCAGCCCTCAGGCTCAGGGGGCTACAGATACGCAGTATTTT; CDR3: CASSPQAQGATDTQYF
size: few; V: TRBV5-1; J: TRBJ2-7; D: NA; DNA: TGCGCCAGCAGACCGGGAACGTCCTACGAGCAGTACTTC; CDR3: CASRPGTSYEQYF
size: few; V: TRBV27; J: TRBJ2-1; D: NA; DNA: TGTGCCAGCAGTCCCGGACAGTACAATGAGCAGTTCTTC; CDR3: CASSPGQYNEQFF
size: NA; V: TRBV7-6; J: TRBJ2-2; D: TRBD2; DNA: TGTGCCAGCAGCTTATGGACTAGCGGGAACACCGGGGAGCTGTTTTTT; CDR3: CASSLWTSGNTGELFF
size: NA; V: TRBV19; J: TRBJ2-5; D: TRBD2; DNA: TGTGCCAGTAGTATGGTCAGACTAGCGGGAGAGACCCAGTACTTC; CDR3: CASSMVRLAGETQYF
size: NA; V: TRBV7-3; J: TRBJ2-1; D: TRBD2; DNA: TGTGCCAGCAGCCTGGGACTAGCGGGAGGCTATAGCTCCTACAATGAGCAGTTCTTC; CDR3: CASSLGLAGGYSSYNEQFF
size: NA; V: TRBV13; J: TRBJ2-7; D: TRBD2; DNA: TGTGCCAGCAGCTTAAGACTAGCGGGACGGACCTACGAGCAGTACTTC; CDR3: CASSLRLAGRTYEQYF
size: NA; V: TRBV5-6; J: TRBJ2-7; D: TRBD1; DNA: TGTGCCAGCAGCGTCTCCGGGACAGGGTTTTACGAGCAGTACTTC; CDR3: CASSVSGTGFYEQYF
size: NA; V: TRBV27; J: TRBJ2-4; D: NA; DNA: TGTGCCAGCAGTTTATCGACGGGGGGCGGCGACATTCAGTACTTC; CDR3: CASSLSTGGGDIQYF
size: once; V: TRBV13; J: TRBJ2-3; D: TRBD2; DNA: TGTGCCAGCAGCTTAGGGGGTAGCGGGAGGGCAGATACGCAGTATTTT; CDR3: CASSLGGSGRADTQYF
size: once; V: TRBV27; J: TRBJ1-1; D: NA; DNA: TGTGCCAGCAGTAGCCGGGGAACGAACACTGAAGCTTTCTTT; CDR3: CASSSRGTNTEAFF
size: NA; V: TRBV28; J: TRBJ1-2; D: NA; DNA: TGTGCCAGCAGGAATTTCCAGGAGGCTAACTATGGCTACACCTTC; CDR3: CASRNFQEANYGYTF
size: NA; V: TRBV5-5; J: TRBJ2-1; D: NA; DNA: TGTGCCAGCAGCTTGGAGGGGGAAGTTTACAATGAGCAGTTCTTC; CDR3: CASSLEGEVYNEQFF
size: NA; V: TRBV7-3; J: TRBJ2-2; D: NA; DNA: TGTGCCAGCAGTCCTACTTCCCCTATTTACACCGGGGAGCTGTTTTTT; CDR3: CASSPTSPIYTGELFF
size: NA; V: TRBV9; J: TRBJ2-5; D: TRBD1; DNA: TGTGCCAGCAGCGTAGGGTGGGACAGCCTACAAGAGACCCAGTACTTC; CDR3: CASSVGWDSLQETQYF
size: NA; V: TRBV11-1; J: TRBJ2-1; D: NA; DNA: TGTGCCAGCAGCTTAGTCCAGGGCTCCTACAATGAGCAGTTCTTC; CDR3: CASSLVQGSYNEQFF
size: NA; V: TRBV11-2; J: TRBJ2-7; D: NA; DNA: TGTGCCAGCAGCCGCTCCATTGTAGCGACCTATGACGAGCAGTACTTC; CDR3: CASSRSIVATYDEQYF
size: NA; V: TRBV9; J: TRBJ1-2; D: NA; DNA: TGTGCCAGCAGCGCAAATAGTTGGGGGGATCAGGATGGCTACACCTTC; CDR3: CASSANSWGDQDGYTF